Given below is one T cell receptor (beta chain) in context. The sample originates from a study of CXCR3-negative and CXCR3-positive naive CD8 T cells. CDR3 length equals 15 residues. Germline V CDR1 and CDR2: LGHDT, YNNKEL (reference sequence). The TRB cDNA libraries were prepared by 5' RACE with UMI labels. TCRdb re-called the 5' RACE reads; one entry per CDR3 protein, DNA not given. Its table records about 8,000 distinct CDR3 sequences. The V and J genes are TRBV3-1 and TRBJ2-6. The source of this sequence is a human donor in good health. Some clones in this sample may be carry-over from other donors' samples. The sequencing sample was made of naive CXCR3- CD8+ T cells from blood. Subset of the sample: CD45RO-CCR7+CD27+CD95- naive CD8+ T cells lacking CXCR3 (TNR3-). CDR3 loop: CASSQERGCANVLTF.